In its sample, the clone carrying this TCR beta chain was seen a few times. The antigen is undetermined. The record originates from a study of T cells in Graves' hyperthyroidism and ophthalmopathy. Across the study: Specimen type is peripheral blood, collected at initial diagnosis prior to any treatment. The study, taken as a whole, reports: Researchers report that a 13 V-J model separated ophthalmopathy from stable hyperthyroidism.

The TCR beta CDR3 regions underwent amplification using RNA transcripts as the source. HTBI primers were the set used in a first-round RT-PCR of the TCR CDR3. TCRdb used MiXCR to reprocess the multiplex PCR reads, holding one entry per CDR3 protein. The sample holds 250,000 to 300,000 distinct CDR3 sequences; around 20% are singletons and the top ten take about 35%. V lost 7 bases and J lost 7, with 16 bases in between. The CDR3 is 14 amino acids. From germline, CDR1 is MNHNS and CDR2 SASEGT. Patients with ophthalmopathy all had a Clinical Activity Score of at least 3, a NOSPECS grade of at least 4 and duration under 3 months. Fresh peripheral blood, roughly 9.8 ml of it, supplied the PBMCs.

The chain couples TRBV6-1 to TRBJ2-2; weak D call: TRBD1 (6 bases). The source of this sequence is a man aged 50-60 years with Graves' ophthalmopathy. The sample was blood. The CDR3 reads CASTQRNRDGELFF. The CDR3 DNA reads TGTGCCAGCACCCAGAGGAACAGGGACGGGGAGCTGTTTTTT.